The clone carrying this TCR beta chain was detected once. No antigen is known for it. Profiled with immunoSEQ multiplex PCR; TCRdb holds only in-frame clones, not every one. The table includes about 110,000 clones, around 90% detected once. This entry belongs to a study of T cell responses to AZD1222 COVID-19 vaccine. About the research overall: Some second doses came at about 4 weeks and others at about 12 weeks; these were pooled.

Study-level findings and limits: Among AZD1222 vaccinees, only six or seven were seropositive at baseline. The donors showed a predominance of white British ancestry and of females, with possible underestimation of clonal diversity.

CDR1 and CDR2 from the germline V gene are MNHEY and SVGAGI. The CDR3 consists of 15 residues. V was clipped by 6 bases and J by 2 bases; unmatched bases: 9. The sequencing used peripheral blood, collected on day 0 of AZD1222 vaccination. The TCR originated in an adult in good health. V gene TRBV6-5 combines with J gene TRBJ1-1, with TRBD1 matching over 7 bases. CDR3 sequence: CASSPRQGGNTEAFF. The CDR3 DNA sequence: TGTGCCAGCAGCCCCCGACAGGGAGGAAACACTGAAGCTTTCTTT.